A single sample gave rise to the 6 T cell receptor beta chains below, sequenced in a study of T cell responses to AZD1222 COVID-19 vaccine. TCRdb's table, derived via immunoSEQ multiplex PCR, lists solely in-frame clones and lacks some. The top ten hold around 1.7% of the sample, which has about 100,000 clones, around 90% seen once. This specimen was peripheral blood, taken on day 0 of AZD1222 vaccination. The receptors derive from an adult in good health.

J is TRBJ1-5 and V is TRBV7-9; D is unresolved. Per germline, CDR1 SEHNR and CDR2 FQNEAQ (reference sequence). This CDR3 has 12 amino acids. Trimming shortened V by 6 bases and J by 0 bases, and 3 bases separated the two germline ends. CDR3 DNA: TGTGCCAGCAGTTATAGCAATCAGCCCCAGCATTTT. This translates into CASSYSNQPQHF. Combining the CDR3 with reference TRBV7-9 and TRBJ1-5 gives the whole variable domain DTGVSQNPRHKITKRGQNVTFRCDPISEHNRLYWYRQTLGQGPEFLTYFQNEAQLEKSRLLSDRFSAERPKGSFSTLEIQRTEQGDSAMYLCASSYSNQPQHFGDGTRLSIL.

This clone was seen more than once but under ten times. The rearrangement uses TRBV7-2 and TRBJ2-7; 8 bases agree with TRBD2. The junction had 11 bases not matched to a gene; V was cut back by 4 bases and J by 3 bases. Per germline, CDR1 SGHTA and CDR2 FQGNSA. CDR3 length equals 16 residues. The CDR3 DNA sequence: TGTGCCAGCAGCTCGCACCAGGCCGGGACTAGCTACGAGCAGTACTTC. Amino acid sequence: CASSSHQAGTSYEQYF.

This sequence joins TRBV7-2 and TRBJ2-1; D not resolved. The CDR3 extends over 12 amino acids. Trimming stripped 2 bases from V and 11 bases from J, with 10 bases between. Germline V gene lookup returns CDR1 SGHTA and CDR2 FQGNSA. The DNA for the CDR3 is TGTGCCAGCAGCTTAAAGTCAGGAAAGCAGTTCTTC. Its translation is CASSLKSGKQFF.

The V call is TRBV6-1, the J call TRBJ1-4; the D gene is possibly TRBD1 (6 bases). V lost 3 bases to trimming and J lost 8 bases, with 13 bases between them. The CDR3 sequence is 14 residues long. Germline CDR1 is MNHNS and CDR2 is SASEGT. In DNA form, the CDR3 reads TGTGCCAGCAGTGATCCAGGGGCGAGAGAAAAACTGTTTTTT. This translates into CASSDPGAREKLFF.

The rearrangement links TRBV5-1 to TRBJ2-1; the D gene is possibly TRBD2 (6 bases). The V gene's germline CDR1 is SGHRS and CDR2 YFSETQ. Trimming took 3 bases from V and 13 from J, leaving 17 bases between them. CDR3 length equals 13 residues. For the CDR3, the DNA is TGCGCCAGCAGCTCCCCGGGGGTACGGGTTCAGTTCTTC. Translation gives CASSSPGVRVQFF.

The chain recombines TRBV5-1 with TRBJ1-1; 7 bases fit TRBD1. This CDR3 is 14 amino acids long. V dropped 0 bases and J dropped 4; count of bases not matched to a gene: 3. Germline-derived CDR1 and CDR2 are SGHRS and YFSETQ. DNA for the CDR3: TGCGCCAGCAGCTTGGTTCCAGGGGGCACTGAAGCTTTCTTT. Amino acids: CASSLVPGGTEAFF. Supplemented by reference TRBV5-1 and TRBJ1-1, the full variable domain reads KAGVTQTPRYLIKTRGQQVTLSCSPISGHRSVSWYQQTPGQGLQFLFEYFSETQRNKGNFPGRFSGRQFSNSRSEMNVSTLELGDSALYLCASSLVPGGTEAFFGQGTRLTVV.